This TCR beta chain was recovered during a study of blood T cell repertoires in COVID-19 (dated by TCRdb to the early 2020s). About the investigation overall: Samples from collaborators originated in the United States, Italy and Spain and spanned both the acute and convalescent phases of COVID-19. The prospective study material was composed of cDNA or gDNA derived from T cells, B-cell-depleted T cells, or PBMCs. The dataset comprised deeply sampled blood TCRbeta repertoires from subjects exposed to, actively infected with, or recovered from COVID-19. The repertoires were made available in a free public database intended to serve as a resource for research on the immune response to SARS-CoV-2. Samples were obtained from the ongoing ImmuneRACE study (first 160 participants) and from 1,254 subjects provided by 6 global collaborators. Nearly every sample came with metadata listing a de-identified subject ID, COVID-19 status, age in years and sex. HLA class I and class II types, where available, came from metadata supplied by the sample provider rather than from assay-based typing.

Paper-wide results and their limitations: Clinical and demographic metadata were provided uncurated, with the amount varying by source and participant.

In Seattle, one collaborating source enrolled patients while the infection was active and tracked those patients longitudinally over the course of disease. The collaborating institutions used their own protocols to collect whole blood in K2EDTA tubes. For TCRbeta analysis, collaborator samples were shipped as frozen whole blood, as isolated PBMCs, or as DNA extracted from either sample type. The junction carries 8 bases between V and J, which are trimmed by 0 bases and 4 bases respectively. From the cysteine through the phenylalanine, the CDR3 covers 14 amino acids. Only CDR3 DNA remains: 42 bases, in frame from the first base. CDR1 and CDR2 are read off the germline V gene as SGHRS and YFSETQ. The immunoSEQ Assay, a bias-controlled multiplex PCR, was used to amplify TCRbeta CDR3 regions from genomic DNA. As for the authors' bioinformatics: The number of nucleated cells in each sample was estimated from the amplification of reference gene primers within the assay. To quantify the absolute abundance of each unique TCRbeta CDR3 rearrangement, sequence reads were collapsed and filtered. Productive Simpson clonality was computed per sample as the square root of Simpson's diversity index over productive rearrangements. As stored in TCRdb, this immuneACCESS dataset retains in-frame rearrangements with V and J assigned. A fraction of the clones does not appear; measured against another copy, unresolved V genes explain less than half of the discrepancy, and the remainder lacks a known reason. That table furnishes V, J and clone size, whereas the DNA furnished D and trimming. The sample table holds 200,000 to 250,000 clones, of which about 83% were seen once. The top ten clonotypes cover around 1.3% of the sample.

Of note for this clone: Its antigen remains unidentified. Nothing much larger sits one base from this clone, and base qualities are not available.

What was sequenced was peripheral blood. The sequence joins TRBV5-1 to TRBJ1-3, and possibly TRBD1, on 6 matching bases. The source of this sequence is a woman in her twenties or thirties with COVID-19, enrolled during active disease. The sequenced DNA is TGCGCCAGCAGCTTGGGCGGACAGGGAAACACCATATATTTT. Its amino acids are CASSLGGQGNTIYF.